A single sample gave rise to the 11 T cell receptor beta chains below, sequenced in a study of metastatic and nonmetastatic thyroid tumors (dated by TCRdb to the early 2020s). No patient had received any treatment before thyroid surgery. Receptor amplification or capture employed PCR. The listed sequencing device is Illumina HiSeq 4000. TCRdb reprocessing: public reads trimmed at Q25 with fastp, clones called with MiXCR, in-frame beta chains kept. The sample table shows some 20,000 clones, and 20% to 25% are seen once. The ten largest account for about 70% of the sample. Sequenced sample: blood. The receptors originated from a male donor with papillary thyroid cancer or a benign thyroid nodule (not recorded which). Some clones in this sample may be carry-over from other donors' samples.

The sample holds many counts of this clone. In the same sample, other DNA sequences code for this CDR3. The chain recombines TRBV20-1 with TRBJ2-5; D gene ambiguous. From germline, CDR1 is DFQATT and CDR2 SNEGSKA (reference sequence). Between the trimmed V and J ends, which lost 3 bases and 1 base, there was a span of 3 bases. There are 11 residues in the CDR3. CDR3 region: CSARGQETQYF. CDR3 DNA: TGCAGTGCTAGGGGCCAAGAGACCCAGTACTTC.

This clone has just a few counts. The V gene is TRBV6-1, the J gene TRBJ1-6, with D uncertain. The CDR3 totals 13 residues. The V gene's germline CDR1 is MNHNS and CDR2 SASEGT. The V end was cut by 0 bases, the J end by 8 bases, with 5 bases between. CDR3 sequence reads: CASSEAPYSPLHF. DNA for the CDR3: TGTGCCAGCAGTGAAGCCCCTTATTCACCCCTCCACTTT.

The V call is TRBV6-4, the J call TRBJ2-1, with 13 bases fitting TRBD2. The germline CDR1 and CDR2 sequences are MRHNA and SNTAGT. The CDR3 sequence is 14 residues long. V trimming: 4 bases; J trimming: 6 bases; junction bases outside the gene matches: 0. As DNA, the CDR3 is TGTGCCAGCAGTGGGACTAGCGGGAGCAATGAGCAGTTCTTC. It specifies CASSGTSGSNEQFF.

In this sample, this clone turned up many times. J is TRBJ1-5 and V is TRBV19; 7 positions match TRBD1. Germline CDR1 LNHDA, CDR2 SQIVND (reference sequence). This CDR3 is 13 amino acids long. V shed 11 bases, J shed 3 bases, and the junction held 7 bases outside the gene matches. The CDR3 DNA sequence: TGTGCCGGGTCGACAGGGATCAATCAGCCCCAGCATTTT. Its translation: CAGSTGINQPQHF.

As to this clone: This CDR3 is also generated by other DNA sequences in the sample. The V and J genes are TRBV6-1 and TRBJ1-2, with D hard to call. The V end lost 6 bases, the J end lost 8 bases, and 7 bases lay between the germline ends. The germline V gene encodes CDR1 MNHNS and CDR2 SASEGT. The CDR3 totals 10 residues. The CDR3 nucleotides read TGTGCCAGCAGGGAGGACGGCTACACCTTC. It encodes CASREDGYTF.

This clone came up many times. The chain employs TRBV15 and TRBJ2-1; D is unclear. Germline V gene sequence: CDR1 LNHNV, CDR2 YYDKDF (reference sequence). Trimming pared 4 bases from V and 8 bases from J, leaving 21 bases between. This CDR3 spans 16 amino acids. The CDR3 loop is CATSTNQAQSADEQFF. The DNA for the CDR3 is TGTGCCACCAGCACGAACCAGGCCCAATCGGCGGATGAGCAGTTCTTC.

Turning to this clone: This may stem from a read error, because a much larger clone lies one nucleotide away. V gene TRBV29-1 combines with J gene TRBJ2-3; TRBD1 or TRBD2 may be the D gene (5 bases each). CDR3 length: 16 residues. Per the germline V gene, CDR1 is SQVTM and CDR2 is ANQGSEA. Trimming took off 0 bases at V and 5 bases at J, with 18 bases between the two ends. CDR3 sequence: CSVEDQAGTVVDTQYF. The CDR3 DNA sequence: TGCAGCGTTGAAGATCAGGCAGGGACGGTCGTAGATACGCAGTATTTT.

This clone has more than one count but fewer than ten. V gene TRBV20-1 combines with J gene TRBJ2-7; 10 positions match TRBD2. The junction had 4 bases not matched to a gene; V was cut back by 2 bases and J by 3 bases. Germline V gene lookup returns CDR1 DFQATT and CDR2 SNEGSKA (reference sequence). This CDR3 is 14 amino acids long. This CDR3 reads CSARSLAGDYEQYF. CDR3 in DNA: TGCAGTGCTAGAAGCCTAGCGGGGGACTACGAGCAGTACTTC.

This clone was recorded many times. The V call is TRBV12-3 or TRBV12-4, the J call TRBJ1-1; D is possibly TRBD1 (5 bases). The CDR3 totals 13 residues. Between the trimmed V and J ends, which lost 6 bases and 0 bases, there was a span of 8 bases. DNA for the CDR3: TGTGCCAGCAGACTGACAGTGAACACTGAAGCTTTCTTT. Translated: CASRLTVNTEAFF.

In this sample, this clone turned up many times. The chain has TRBV4-1 and TRBJ2-7; a weak D match, TRBD1 (5 bases). The CDR3 contains 15 residues. Trimming removed 1 base from V and 2 bases from J, with 12 bases in between. The germline CDR1 and CDR2 sequences are MGHRA and YSYEKL. DNA of the CDR3: TGCGCCAGCAGCCAAGGAGTAGGGGAAACCTACGAGCAGTACTTC. It translates to CASSQGVGETYEQYF.

The chain links TRBV28 to TRBJ1-2; a possible D gene is TRBD1 (6 bases). Germline V CDR1 and CDR2: MDHEN, SYDVKM. The V and J ends lost 7 bases and 8 bases respectively, with 20 bases between them. CDR3 size: 14 residues. The CDR3 DNA is TGTGCCAGCATGAGGGGGGATAGAGAAGGAGGCTACACCTTC. Translated: CASMRGDREGGYTF.